This TCR beta chain originates from a study of T cell responses to AZD1222 COVID-19 vaccine. This clone was counted only a few times. The protocol was immunoSEQ multiplex PCR, while the TCRdb copy is restricted to in-frame clones and leaves out a portion. The table includes about 150,000 clones, more than 85% detected once. Trimming shortened V by 1 base and J by 4 bases, and 10 bases separated the two germline ends. The germline gives CDR1 LGHNA, CDR2 YNFKEQ. This CDR3 has 14 residues. The V call is TRBV4-2, the J call TRBJ1-2, with a possible D match to TRBD1 (5 bases). This TCR derives from an adult who received the AZD1222 COVID-19 vaccine. The sample was peripheral blood, taken 28 days after the second AZD1222 dose. CDR3 region: CASSQVRDSYGYTF. CDR3 nucleotides: TGTGCCAGCAGCCAAGTAAGGGACTCCTATGGCTACACCTTC.